The clone carrying this T cell receptor (beta chain) has just a few counts. This sample stems from a study of blood T cell repertoires in COVID-19. Participants had their cohort set by participant-reported clinical history. The CDR3 is made up of 13 amino acids. V was shortened by 3 bases and J by 6 bases, with 9 bases between the two germline ends. Germline V gene sequence: CDR1 SGHTA, CDR2 FQGTGA. Assay: immunoSEQ multiplex PCR; the TCRdb copy retains only in-frame clones and omits some. The sample comprises about 160,000 clones, about four fifths of which are singletons, and 3% to 3.5% rests with the top ten.

Material for sequencing was PBMCs or T cells enriched from blood (not recorded which). The receptor was derived from a woman in her sixties who had recovered from COVID-19. V usage is TRBV7-3 and J usage is TRBJ1-5, with D possibly being TRBD1 (6 bases). CDR3 protein: CASSLGAGQPQHF. For the CDR3, the DNA is TGTGCCAGCAGCTTGGGGGCTGGTCAGCCCCAGCATTTT. The whole variable domain, remainder taken from reference TRBV7-3 and TRBJ1-5, is GAGVSQTPSNKVTEKGKYVELRCDPISGHTALYWYRQSLGQGPEFLIYFQGTGAADDSGLPNDRFFAVRPEGSVSTLKIQRTERGDSAVYLCASSLGAGQPQHFGDGTRLSIL.